The 25 T cell receptor beta chains reported below all come from one sample, sequenced in a study of T cells in Graves' hyperthyroidism and ophthalmopathy. Template material for amplifying TCR beta CDR3 regions consisted of RNA transcripts. RT-PCR in the first round (using the HTBI primer set) targeted the TCR CDR3. TCRdb called the multiplex PCR reads again in MiXCR, with one record for every CDR3 protein. This sample has hundreds of thousands of distinct CDR3 sequences, with around a fifth found just once. The sample taken for sequencing was blood. These receptors all stem from a woman aged 70 to 79 with Graves' ophthalmopathy.

In its sample, this clonotype was seen many times. This chain's CDR3 is CASSRDFTDTQYF. The CDR3 region has the DNA TGTGCCAGCAGCAGGGACTTCACAGATACGCAGTATTTT. This chain uses TRBV6-1 with TRBJ2-3; TRBD2 might be the D (6 bases). V lost 6 bases and J 2 bases, leaving 9 bases between the germline ends. This CDR3 is 13 amino acids long. The germline V gene has CDR1 MNHNS and CDR2 SASEGT.

J is TRBJ1-6 and V is TRBV28; a weak D match, TRBD1 (6 bases). Germline CDR1 reads MDHEN; CDR2 reads SYDVKM. The CDR3 has 18 residues. The V gene lost 4 bases and the J gene lost 3 bases, with 19 bases spanning the gap. DNA for the CDR3: TGTGCCAGCAGTTCCGATTGGGGGGGCCTCCTCTATAATTCACCCCTCCACTTT. It is translated as CASSSDWGGLLYNSPLHF. Filled out from reference TRBV28 and TRBJ1-6, the complete variable domain reads DVKVTQSSRYLVKRTGEKVFLECVQDMDHENMFWYRQDPGLGLRLIYFSYDVKMKEKGDIPEGYSVSREKKERFSLILESASTNQTSMYLCASSSDWGGLLYNSPLHFGNGTRLTVT.

This chain joins TRBV28 and TRBJ2-7, with D perhaps assigned TRBD1 or TRBD2 (7 bases each). The germline V gene has CDR1 MDHEN and CDR2 SYDVKM. V lost 7 bases to trimming and J lost 1 base, with 17 bases between them. The CDR3 contains 15 residues. CDR3 DNA: TGTGCCAGCACCCCCTCCCAGGGGGGGTCCTACGAGCAGTACTTC. Encoded protein: CASTPSQGGSYEQYF. Drawing the rest from reference TRBV28 and TRBJ2-7, the complete variable domain is DVKVTQSSRYLVKRTGEKVFLECVQDMDHENMFWYRQDPGLGLRLIYFSYDVKMKEKGDIPEGYSVSREKKERFSLILESASTNQTSMYLCASTPSQGGSYEQYFGPGTRLTVT.

About this clonotype: A junction end diverges from the germline sequence, so it may reflect a read error. The chain employs TRBV30 and TRBJ1-1, with unresolved D. CDR1 and CDR2 (germline): GTSNPN, SVGIG (reference sequence). This CDR3 comprises 13 residues. The CDR3 loop is CAGSILGNTEAFF. As DNA, the CDR3 is TGTGCCGGGAGTATCCTAGGGAACACTGAAGCTTTCTTT.

The genes are TRBV11-2 and TRBJ2-1, with D possibly being TRBD2 (5 bases). The length of the CDR3 is 16 residues. The ends were cut back, 2 bases at V and 8 bases at J, with 19 bases in the middle. The germline V gene encodes CDR1 SGHAT and CDR2 FQNNGV. The CDR3 coding sequence is TGTGCCAGCAGCTTACCACCAGGACGGGGTGTCCATGAGCAGTTCTTC. This codes for CASSLPPGRGVHEQFF. The full variable domain, rest sourced from reference TRBV11-2 and TRBJ2-1, is EAGVAQSPRYKIIEKRQSVAFWCNPISGHATLYWYQQILGQGPKLLIQFQNNGVVDDSQLPKDRFSAERLKGVDSTLKIQPAKLEDSAVYLCASSLPPGRGVHEQFFGPGTRLTVL.

This clonotype was counted only a few times. V is TRBV6-1 and J is TRBJ1-4, with 9 bases that match TRBD1. The CDR3 contains 16 residues. Trimming cost V 5 bases and J 8 bases; bases outside gene matches: 12. Per the germline V gene, CDR1 is MNHNS and CDR2 is SASEGT. The CDR3 sequence: CASSLAGTGRAEKLFF. CDR3 in DNA: TGTGCCAGCAGTTTAGCCGGGACAGGGCGAGCCGAAAAACTGTTTTTT.

The gene calls are TRBV7-9 and TRBJ2-2; 11 positions match TRBD2. The CDR3 totals 17 residues. V shed 1 base and J 1 base; nucleotides not matched to a gene: 2. Germline V gives CDR1 SEHNR, CDR2 FQNEAQ (reference sequence). CDR3 region: CASSLGGTSGNTGELFF. For the CDR3, the DNA is TGTGCCAGCAGCTTAGGAGGGACTAGCGGGAACACCGGGGAGCTGTTTTTT.

This chain links TRBV19 with TRBJ2-7, with 7 positions matching TRBD1. There are 13 residues in the CDR3. Germline loops: CDR1 LNHDA, CDR2 SQIVND (reference sequence). The V gene end was trimmed by 5 bases and the J gene end by 1 base; junction bases not matched to a gene: 2. In DNA form, the CDR3 reads TGTGCCAGTAGTGGGACAGAGTCCTACGAGCAGTACTTC. It codes for CASSGTESYEQYF.

J is TRBJ1-5 and V is TRBV30, with D hard to call. The length of the CDR3 is 13 residues. The germline CDR1 and CDR2 sequences are GTSNPN and SVGIG (reference sequence). With 4 bases removed from V and 4 bases from J, the gap between germline ends came to 11 bases. CDR3 sequence: CAWNGVENQPQHF. DNA of the CDR3: TGTGCCTGGAATGGGGTAGAGAATCAGCCCCAGCATTTT. Looking up the rest from reference TRBV30 and TRBJ1-5 gives the full variable domain: SQTIHQWPATLVQPVGSPLSLECTVEGTSNPNLYWYRQAAGRGLQLLFYSVGIGQISSEVPQNLSASRPQDRQFILSSKKLLLSDSGFYLCAWNGVENQPQHFGDGTRLSIL.

The V gene is TRBV6-1, the J gene TRBJ2-2; 9 bases match TRBD2. CDR3 size: 15 residues. J gave up 4 bases and V 7 bases, and 7 bases lay outside the gene matches. Germline V lookup: CDR1 MNHNS, CDR2 SASEGT. CDR3 coding DNA: TGTGCCAGCACCCTGGGACTAGCTGTCACCGGGGAGCTGTTTTTT. It codes for CASTLGLAVTGELFF.

The chain links TRBV7-9 to TRBJ2-5; 7 bases are shared with TRBD2. There are 15 residues in the CDR3. The germline CDR1 and CDR2 sequences are SEHNR and FQNEAQ (reference sequence). The V segment lost 4 bases and the J segment 2 bases; nucleotides outside the gene matches: 7. In nucleotides, the CDR3 is TGTGCCAGCAGCTCAACTAGCGTATTACAAGAGACCCAGTACTTC. This encodes CASSSTSVLQETQYF.

In its sample, this clonotype was seen many times. The chain combines TRBV28 with TRBJ2-7; D gene unclear. In germline, CDR1 is MDHEN, CDR2 SYDVKM. The ends were cut back, 5 bases at V and 4 bases at J, with 6 bases in the middle. The CDR3 is 11 residues long. DNA of the CDR3: TGTGCCAGCAGTCTCATATACGAGCAGTACTTC. Translating it yields CASSLIYEQYF.

The rearrangement joins TRBV20-1 to TRBJ2-5; D gene ambiguous. The CDR3 spans 13 residues. V was cut by 2 bases and J by 5 bases, with 12 bases left in between. Germline loops: CDR1 DFQATT, CDR2 SNEGSKA (reference sequence). Here the CDR3 DNA reads TGCAGTGCTAGATCGGGCCGAGAGGAGACCCAGTACTTC. Its translation is CSARSGREETQYF.

The chain is built from TRBV3-1 and TRBJ2-7, with no clear D. Trimming took off 4 bases at V and 9 bases at J, with 13 bases between the two ends. Germline assignment: CDR1 LGHDT and CDR2 YNNKEL (reference sequence). The CDR3 has 12 residues. DNA for the CDR3: TGTGCCAGCAGCCGACGCTCTACGAGGCAGTACTTC. It yields the protein CASSRRSTRQYF.

The chain joins TRBV5-6 to TRBJ2-3; tentatively, D is TRBD1 (5 bases). Germline V gene lookup returns CDR1 SGHDT and CDR2 YYEEEE. V lost 5 bases and J lost 1, with 11 bases in between. This CDR3 region has 14 residues. This CDR3 is CASRSVRGTDTQYF. The CDR3 DNA reads as TGTGCCAGCAGATCAGTCAGGGGCACAGATACGCAGTATTTT.

At least ten counts were recorded for this clonotype. The chain uses TRBV7-3 and TRBJ1-1, with 11 nucleotides matching TRBD1. This CDR3 region has 16 residues. Trimming cost V 5 bases and J 3 bases; bases outside gene matches: 8. Germline V lookup: CDR1 SGHTA, CDR2 FQGTGA. CDR3: CASSQKDRGLHTEAFF. CDR3 DNA sequence: TGTGCCAGCAGCCAAAAGGACAGGGGGCTACACACTGAAGCTTTCTTT.

This clonotype was counted between two and nine times. V usage is TRBV30 and J usage is TRBJ1-1; a possible D gene is TRBD1 (6 bases). Trimming shortened V by 2 bases and J by 0 bases, and 7 bases separated the two germline ends. CDR3 length equals 13 residues. Germline V gives CDR1 GTSNPN, CDR2 SVGIG (reference sequence). The CDR3 coding sequence is TGTGCCTGGAGTACAGGGTTGAACACTGAAGCTTTCTTT. Its protein product is CAWSTGLNTEAFF.

There are a few counts of this clonotype. The rearrangement links TRBV6-1 to TRBJ2-2, with TRBD2 matching over 11 bases. Unmatched junction bases numbered 17, after V lost 5 bases and J lost 6 bases. CDR3 length: 19 amino acids. Germline CDR1 reads MNHNS; CDR2 reads SASEGT. The CDR3 DNA is TGTGCCAGCAGTCACCCCGTGGGACTAGCGGCTACCTTCGCCGGGGAGCTGTTTTTT. It translates to CASSHPVGLAATFAGELFF.

This clonotype was observed a handful of times. V gene TRBV24-1 combines with J gene TRBJ2-1; D remains unclear. Looked up from germline, CDR1 is KGHDR and CDR2 is SFDVKD. The CDR3 is 15 amino acids. V was cut by 4 bases and J by 1 base, with 10 bases left in between. The CDR3: CATSEPADSYNEQFF. The CDR3, as DNA: TGTGCCACCAGTGAACCAGCCGATTCCTACAATGAGCAGTTCTTC.

This clonotype came up a few times. The chain employs TRBV5-1 and TRBJ1-1; D unresolved. Per the germline V gene, CDR1 is SGHRS and CDR2 is YFSETQ. CDR3 length: 14 amino acids. V lost 4 bases and J lost 0, with 10 bases in between. CDR3 DNA: TGCGCCAGCAGCCTGGAGCCTTTGAACACTGAAGCTTTCTTT. Encoded protein: CASSLEPLNTEAFF.

The chain joins TRBV6-6 to TRBJ2-1; 10 bases line up with TRBD2. The V gene end was trimmed by 0 bases and the J gene end by 6 bases; junction bases not matched to a gene: 14. The CDR3 is 19 residues long. CDR1 and CDR2 (germline): MNHNY, SVGAGI (reference sequence). CDR3 residues: CASSYSSGASGSGGNEQFF. Written as DNA, the CDR3 is TGTGCCAGCAGTTACTCGTCGGGCGCTAGCGGGAGTGGTGGCAATGAGCAGTTCTTC.

This clonotype came up many times. The CDR3 DNA reads TGTGCCAGCAGCGCCCTTGAGGGGCGAAACAATGAGCAGTTCTTC. Translating it yields CASSALEGRNNEQFF. V usage is TRBV7-9 and J usage is TRBJ2-1; D could derive from TRBD1 or TRBD2 (5 bases each). The V gene's germline CDR1 is SEHNR and CDR2 FQNEAQ (reference sequence). This CDR3 contains 15 residues. Trimming removed 5 bases from V and 5 bases from J, with 16 bases in between. Looking up the rest from reference TRBV7-9 and TRBJ2-1 gives the full variable domain: DTGVSQNPRHKITKRGQNVTFRCDPISEHNRLYWYRQTLGQGPEFLTYFQNEAQLEKSRLLSDRFSAERPKGSFSTLEIQRTEQGDSAMYLCASSALEGRNNEQFFGPGTRLTVL.

The chain carries TRBV27 and TRBJ2-3; D may be TRBD2 (5 bases). The CDR3 covers 19 residues. V was shortened by 8 bases and J by 4 bases, with 31 bases between the two germline ends. Germline V gives CDR1 MNHEY, CDR2 SMNVEV (reference sequence). The CDR3 spells CASHITGTIAWVAADTQYF. The CDR3 DNA reads TGTGCCAGCCACATCACGGGAACCATAGCCTGGGTCGCCGCAGATACGCAGTATTTT.

The J gene is TRBJ2-7, the V gene TRBV6-5; D is uncertain. The CDR3 sequence is 14 residues long. Trimming stripped 2 bases from V and 0 bases from J, with 8 bases between. CDR1 is MNHEY and CDR2 is SVGAGI in the germline V gene. The CDR3 nucleotides are TGTGCCAGCAGTTACGAACAGAACTCCTACGAGCAGTACTTC. It yields the protein CASSYEQNSYEQYF.

This clonotype was picked up a small number of times. The chain employs TRBV5-1 and TRBJ2-1; D is possibly TRBD2 (6 bases). V was pared by 3 bases and J by 2 bases, with 12 bases between. Germline V CDR1 and CDR2: SGHRS, YFSETQ. The CDR3 sequence is 15 residues long. The CDR3 coding sequence is TGCGCCAGCAGCTCGACTAGGGCCACCTACAATGAGCAGTTCTTC. Its translation: CASSSTRATYNEQFF. The full variable domain, with the rest looked up from reference TRBV5-1 and TRBJ2-1, is KAGVTQTPRYLIKTRGQQVTLSCSPISGHRSVSWYQQTPGQGLQFLFEYFSETQRNKGNFPGRFSGRQFSNSRSEMNVSTLELGDSALYLCASSSTRATYNEQFFGPGTRLTVL.